This TCR beta chain was identified in a study of breast tumors, draining lymph nodes, adjacent tissues. Study outcomes and limitations: Compared with lymph nodes, tumors were less diverse; compared with nontumor tissue, more.

As to this clonotype: Its antigen is still unknown.

Samples came from axillary lymph nodes draining the breast cancer. TCRdb re-derived calls from the multiplex PCR reads in MiXCR, one entry per CDR3 protein. The sample contains about 230,000 distinct CDR3 sequences, approximately 29% of which appear only once. The clonotype originates from a female donor with breast cancer. Some clones in this sample may be carry-over from other donors' samples. Source material: axillary lymph node tissue.

The CDR3 nucleotides are TGTGCCAGCACCCTAGCGGGGGTCTACACCTTC. Translating it yields CASTLAGVYTF. The V call is TRBV2, the J call TRBJ1-2; weak D call: TRBD1 (5 bases). Trimming stripped 7 bases from V and 10 bases from J, with 13 bases between. The germline CDR1 and CDR2 sequences are SNHLY and FYNNEI. This CDR3 contains 11 residues. Filled out from reference TRBV2 and TRBJ1-2, the complete variable domain reads EPEVTQTPSHQVTQMGQEVILRCVPISNHLYFYWYRQILGQKVEFLVSFYNNEISEKSEIFDDQFSVERPDGSNFTLKIRSTKLEDSAMYFCASTLAGVYTFGSGTRLTVV.